The source of this T cell receptor (beta chain) is a study of OX40 agonist ivuxolimab in advanced cancers. The repertoire was sequenced with immunoSEQ multiplex PCR; TCRdb's copy has only in-frame clones and lacks some. The table lists roughly 70,000 clones, around 86% of them singletons, with roughly 0.5% in the top ten. Trimming took off 4 bases at V and 3 bases at J, with 12 bases between the two ends. Per germline, CDR1 SNHLY and CDR2 FYNNEI. The CDR3 is 14 amino acids. J is TRBJ1-1 and V is TRBV2; D not certain. This material consisted of CD4+ or CD8+ T cells sorted from blood, taken in a trial of the OX40 agonist ivuxolimab. This TCR was sampled from an adult with an advanced solid tumor such as melanoma, head and neck, liver or kidney cancer. CDR3 amino acids: CASSVQRRDTEAFF. For the CDR3, the DNA is TGTGCCAGCAGTGTACAGAGACGGGACACTGAAGCTTTCTTT.